This TCR beta chain originates from a study of blood T cell repertoires in COVID-19. Study in general: COVID-19 samples, acute and convalescent, were from the United States, Italy and Spain. The cDNA or gDNA used as material had been derived from T cells, B-cell-depleted T cells, or PBMCs.

The CDR3 covers 15 residues. Germline V gene data show CDR1 as LGHDT and CDR2 as YNNKEL (reference sequence). Trimming took 4 bases from V and 6 from J; bases not matched to a gene: 5. As handled by the study authors: Estimates of nucleated cell counts were drawn from the amplification of reference gene primers. Sequenced by immunoSEQ multiplex PCR; TCRdb stores in-frame clones only, minus some. V and J calls and clone size are given by that table; D and trimming were obtained from the DNA. The sample includes tens of thousands of clones, approximately 78% of them seen just once. Sequenced sample: peripheral blood. The rearrangement links TRBV3-1 (or the pseudogene TRBV3-2) to TRBJ2-1; 11 bases are a match to TRBD2. This clonotype was sampled from a human donor with acute or convalescent COVID-19. The donor label of this sample is uncertain. CDR3 residues: CASSLRTSGFNEQFF. The DNA for the CDR3 is TGTGCCAGCAGCCTCCGGACTAGCGGGTTCAATGAGCAGTTCTTC.